A single sample gave rise to the 20 T cell receptor beta chains below, sequenced in a study of T-cell reconstitution after alpha-beta-depleted transplantation in children. Preparation of the TCRbeta library involved a method that used unique molecular identifiers. TCRdb re-called the PCR reads through MiXCR, storing one row per CDR3 protein. The repertoire holds about 980,000 distinct CDR3 sequences, with about 29% as singletons. This material consisted of PBMCs, mostly from graft donor cells, taken 360 days after TCRalphabeta/CD19-depleted stem cell transplant. All receptors derive from a boy younger than two who had a stem cell transplant for SCID, so the T cells may come from the graft donor.

The J gene is TRBJ2-2, the V gene TRBV28, with 8 bases identical to TRBD2. Trimming removed 5 bases from V and 5 bases from J; junction bases left unmatched: 7. The germline CDR1 and CDR2 sequences are MDHEN and SYDVKM. The CDR3 spans 15 residues. The CDR3 DNA follows: TGTGCCAGCAGTAAGACCGGGACTAGGACCGGGGAGCTGTTTTTT. It yields the protein CASSKTGTRTGELFF. The whole variable domain, remainder taken from reference TRBV28 and TRBJ2-2, is DVKVTQSSRYLVKRTGEKVFLECVQDMDHENMFWYRQDPGLGLRLIYFSYDVKMKEKGDIPEGYSVSREKKERFSLILESASTNQTSMYLCASSKTGTRTGELFFGEGSRLTVL.

This clonotype was seen a few times. The rearrangement uses TRBV27 and TRBJ2-1, with D possibly being TRBD1 (6 bases). Germline CDR1 MNHEY, CDR2 SMNVEV (reference sequence). V shed 3 bases and J shed 6 bases, with 9 bases lying between them. The CDR3 spans 13 residues. CDR3 coding DNA: TGTGCCAGCAGTTTCGTACAGGGCAATGAGCAGTTCTTC. Translation: CASSFVQGNEQFF.

This clonotype was found a few times. CDR3 bases: TGCAGTGCGCCATGGCTGGACAGGGAACTCTACGAGCAGTACTTC. Encoded protein: CSAPWLDRELYEQYF. The chain links TRBV20-1 to TRBJ2-7; 8 bases are shared with TRBD1. The CDR3 runs 15 residues. The germline V gene has CDR1 DFQATT and CDR2 SNEGSKA (reference sequence). The trim removed 6 bases at V and 3 bases at J, leaving 13 bases unmatched.

The rearrangement links TRBV4-2 to TRBJ2-3; 10 bases fit TRBD2. The CDR3 is 19 amino acids. The J segment lost 0 bases and the V segment lost 4 bases, leaving 13 bases of the junction unmatched. Germline assignment: CDR1 LGHNA and CDR2 YNFKEQ. The DNA of the CDR3 is TGTGCCAGCAGCCCATTCTTGAAACGGACTAGCGGCAGCACAGATACGCAGTATTTT. Translating it yields CASSPFLKRTSGSTDTQYF.

This clonotype was detected only a few times. This sequence joins TRBV20-1 and TRBJ2-5; a weak D match, TRBD2 (7 bases). V was clipped by 7 bases and J by 2 bases, with 14 bases between them. Germline V gives CDR1 DFQATT, CDR2 SNEGSKA (reference sequence). The CDR3 extends over 13 amino acids. The CDR3 nucleotides read TGCAGTGGGTGGGGGGGGCCGCAAGAGACCCAGTACTTC. Its translation: CSGWGGPQETQYF.

The chain carries TRBV20-1 and TRBJ2-5, with D unresolved. The CDR3 contains 14 residues. V shed 1 base and J shed 5 bases, with 14 bases lying between them. CDR1 is DFQATT, CDR2 SNEGSKA, per germline (reference sequence). Here the CDR3 DNA reads TGCAGTGCTAGAGTTCGGCCCCTCGGGGAGACCCAGTACTTC. Translated: CSARVRPLGETQYF.

This chain joins TRBV9 and TRBJ2-7; D may correspond to TRBD1 or TRBD2 (7 bases each). Germline V gene data show CDR1 as SGDLS and CDR2 as YYNGEE. Trimming cost V 0 bases and J 4 bases, with 11 bases left between them. The length of the CDR3 is 14 residues. CDR3 loop: CASSVGEGAYEQYF. CDR3 in DNA: TGTGCCAGCAGCGTAGGGGAGGGGGCTTACGAGCAGTACTTC.

In this sample, this clonotype turned up once. The CDR3 reads CSARVRTGKSYEQYF. In DNA, the CDR3 is TGCAGTGCTAGAGTACGGACAGGGAAATCCTACGAGCAGTACTTC. The V and J genes are TRBV20-1 and TRBJ2-7; 8 bases fit TRBD1. Germline CDR1 and CDR2: DFQATT and SNEGSKA (reference sequence). V gave up 1 base and J gave up 1 base; unmatched junction bases: 6. CDR3 length: 15 residues.

The chain is built from TRBV11-2 and TRBJ2-4, with D perhaps being TRBD1 or TRBD2 (5 bases each). V was clipped by 4 bases and J by 0 bases, with 16 bases between them. CDR1 and CDR2 (germline): SGHAT, FQNNGV. This CDR3 region has 17 residues. This chain's CDR3 is CASSSIRDGVAKNIQYF. The CDR3 nucleotides are TGTGCCAGCAGCTCGATCCGGGACGGAGTAGCCAAAAACATTCAGTACTTC.

A single count supports this clonotype. The chain combines TRBV9 with TRBJ2-2, with D possibly matching TRBD1 (6 bases). Germline-derived CDR1 and CDR2 are SGDLS and YYNGEE. The V and J ends lost 2 bases and 6 bases respectively, with 8 bases between them. The CDR3 is 13 residues long. The CDR3: CASSVRTAGELFF. As DNA, the CDR3 is TGTGCCAGCAGCGTCAGGACAGCCGGGGAGCTGTTTTTT.

This clonotype was counted a few times. The chain has TRBV4-1 and TRBJ2-1, with D perhaps TRBD1 (7 bases). Germline loops: CDR1 MGHRA, CDR2 YSYEKL. Trimming removed 3 bases at V and 10 bases at J, with 13 bases between. This CDR3 is built from 13 residues. CDR3 bases: TGCGCCAGCAGCCATTCCAGGGGGGTAGAGCAGTTCTTC. The encoded protein is CASSHSRGVEQFF.

V and J are TRBV7-9 and TRBJ2-7; 8 positions agree with TRBD2. CDR1 and CDR2 (germline): SEHNR, FQNEAQ (reference sequence). The CDR3 is made up of 15 amino acids. The junction had 10 bases not matched to a gene; V was cut back by 5 bases and J by 4 bases. DNA of the CDR3: TGTGCCAGCAGCACCCAGCGGGGGTCATCTTACGAGCAGTACTTC. Its translation: CASSTQRGSSYEQYF. Together with reference TRBV7-9 and TRBJ2-7, the CDR3 gives the full variable domain: DTGVSQNPRHKITKRGQNVTFRCDPISEHNRLYWYRQTLGQGPEFLTYFQNEAQLEKSRLLSDRFSAERPKGSFSTLEIQRTEQGDSAMYLCASSTQRGSSYEQYFGPGTRLTVT.

The chain recombines TRBV7-9 with TRBJ1-1, with 8 nucleotides matching TRBD1. V was pared by 4 bases and J by 8 bases, with 0 bases of the junction left unmatched. Germline values: CDR1 SEHNR, CDR2 FQNEAQ (reference sequence). There are 11 residues in the CDR3. CDR3 sequence (DNA): TGTGCCAGCAGCTGGGACAGGGAAGCTTTCTTT. It translates to CASSWDREAFF.

This clonotype occurred many times. The chain employs TRBV19 and TRBJ1-6; D gene unclear. This CDR3 region has 15 residues. V was trimmed by 9 bases and J by 7 bases, leaving 19 bases between them. The germline V gene has CDR1 LNHDA and CDR2 SQIVND (reference sequence). The CDR3, as DNA: TGTGCCAGCAGTCCCCGGACCGGGCGAAATTCACCCCTCCACTTT. Protein product: CASSPRTGRNSPLHF. Using reference TRBV19 and TRBJ1-6 for the parts outside the CDR3, the full variable domain is DGGITQSPKYLFRKEGQNVTLSCEQNLNHDAMYWYRQDPGQGLRLIYYSQIVNDFQKGDIAEGYSVSREKKESFPLTVTSAQKNPTAFYLCASSPRTGRNSPLHFGNGTRLTVT.

This clonotype was seen a handful of times. This sequence joins TRBV2 and TRBJ2-2; unclear D gene. The V end was cut by 6 bases, the J end by 5 bases, with 7 bases between. Germline CDR1 SNHLY, CDR2 FYNNEI. This CDR3 region has 12 residues. The CDR3 here is CASRTATGELFF. CDR3 bases: TGTGCCAGCAGGACGGCAACCGGGGAGCTGTTTTTT.

This clonotype was detected a few times. The chain is built from TRBV2 and TRBJ2-5; TRBD2 agrees at 10 bases. The CDR3 totals 14 residues. Trimming removed 4 bases from V and 5 bases from J; junction bases left unmatched: 4. The germline CDR1 and CDR2 sequences are SNHLY and FYNNEI. CDR3 residues: CASSGAGGPETQYF. For the CDR3, the DNA is TGTGCCAGCAGTGGAGCGGGGGGGCCGGAGACCCAGTACTTC.

This sequence joins TRBV7-9 and TRBJ2-7; TRBD1 matches 7 bases. The germline CDR1 and CDR2 sequences are SEHNR and FQNEAQ (reference sequence). The CDR3 covers 14 residues. V lost 3 bases to trimming and J lost 5 bases; unmatched junction nucleotides: 7. The CDR3 DNA sequence: TGTGCCAGCAGCTTGATACAGGGGAAGGACGAGCAGTACTTC. It translates to CASSLIQGKDEQYF.

The chain combines TRBV12-3 or TRBV12-4 with TRBJ1-5, with D hard to call. V lost 10 bases and J 0 bases, leaving 16 bases between the germline ends. This CDR3 contains 15 residues. CDR3 residues: CATSRQGNSNQPQHF. In DNA, the CDR3 is TGTGCCACTTCCCGGCAAGGGAATAGCAATCAGCCCCAGCATTTT.

J is TRBJ1-5 and V is TRBV20-1, with 8 bases matching TRBD1. Germline V lookup: CDR1 DFQATT, CDR2 SNEGSKA (reference sequence). V lost 5 bases to trimming and J lost 3 bases; unmatched junction nucleotides: 15. The length of the CDR3 is 17 residues. The CDR3 DNA follows: TGCAGTGCTGCCTGGACAGGGCCTAAGGCCCCCAATCAGCCCCAGCATTTT. It encodes CSAAWTGPKAPNQPQHF.

The chain uses TRBV5-1 and TRBJ2-7; TRBD1 matches 7 bases. The CDR3 consists of 13 residues. V lost 5 bases to trimming and J lost 5 bases; unmatched junction nucleotides: 7. Germline CDR1 is SGHRS and CDR2 is YFSETQ. The CDR3 nucleotides are TGCGCCAGCAGGATTGACAGGGTAAACGAGCAGTACTTC. Protein sequence: CASRIDRVNEQYF.